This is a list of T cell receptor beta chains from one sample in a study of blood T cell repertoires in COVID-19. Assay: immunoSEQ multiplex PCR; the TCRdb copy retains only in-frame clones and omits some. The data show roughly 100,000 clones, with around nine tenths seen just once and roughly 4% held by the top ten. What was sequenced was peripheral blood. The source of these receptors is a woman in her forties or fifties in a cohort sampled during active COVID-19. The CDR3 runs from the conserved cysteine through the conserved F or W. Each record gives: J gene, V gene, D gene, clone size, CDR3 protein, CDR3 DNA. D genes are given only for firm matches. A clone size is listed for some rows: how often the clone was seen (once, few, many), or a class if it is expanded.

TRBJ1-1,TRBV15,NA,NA,CATSRDRNTEAFF,TGTGCCACCAGCAGGGACAGGAACACTGAAGCTTTCTTT
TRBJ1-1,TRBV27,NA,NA,CASSEGGLAYSEAFF,TGTGCCAGCTCTGAGGGAGGGCTCGCGTATAGTGAAGCTTTCTTT
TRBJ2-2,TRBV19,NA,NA,CASSIRGSWGSGELFF,TGTGCCAGTAGTATAAGGGGCTCATGGGGCTCCGGGGAGCTGTTTTTT
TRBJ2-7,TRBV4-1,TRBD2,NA,CASSQGSLAGGGEQYF,TGCGCCAGCAGCCAAGGGTCACTAGCGGGAGGAGGCGAGCAGTACTTC
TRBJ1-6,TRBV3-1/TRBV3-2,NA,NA,CASSQVQGDSPLHF,TGTGCCAGCAGCCAAGTACAGGGTGATTCACCCCTCCACTTT
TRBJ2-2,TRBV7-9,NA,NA,CASSPDITGELFF,TGTGCCAGCAGTCCGGACATCACCGGGGAGCTGTTTTTT
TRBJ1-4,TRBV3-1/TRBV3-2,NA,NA,CASSQTTGRGEKLFF,TGTGCCAGCAGCCAAACCACAGGGAGAGGTGAAAAACTGTTTTTT
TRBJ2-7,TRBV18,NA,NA,CASSPPQGKQYF,TGTGCCAGCTCACCACCGCAGGGTAAGCAGTACTTC
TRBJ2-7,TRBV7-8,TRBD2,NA,CASTPMGGLNSYEQYF,TGTGCCAGCACCCCTATGGGGGGACTAAACTCCTACGAGCAGTACTTC
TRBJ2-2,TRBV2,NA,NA,CASRTRTEGTGELFF,TGTGCCAGCAGGACCCGGACAGAAGGTACCGGGGAGCTGTTTTTT
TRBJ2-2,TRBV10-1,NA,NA,CASSASITGELFF,TGCGCCAGCTCGGCTAGTATCACCGGGGAGCTGTTTTTT
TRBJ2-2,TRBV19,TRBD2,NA,CASRIAGAGTGELFF,TGTGCCAGTAGGATAGCGGGAGCAGGTACCGGGGAGCTGTTTTTT
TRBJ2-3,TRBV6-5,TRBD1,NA,CASSSGTGAFTDTQYF,TGTGCCAGCAGTTCAGGGACAGGGGCTTTCACAGATACGCAGTATTTT
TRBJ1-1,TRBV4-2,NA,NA,CASSRRRGSYTEAFF,TGTGCCAGCAGCAGGCGCAGGGGATCGTACACTGAAGCTTTCTTT
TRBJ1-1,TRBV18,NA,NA,CASSPPGRTEAFF,TGTGCCAGCTCACCACCGGGCCGCACTGAAGCTTTCTTT
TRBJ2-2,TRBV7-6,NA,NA,CASSFTGERSGELFF,TGTGCCAGCAGCTTTACGGGAGAGCGGTCCGGGGAGCTGTTTTTT
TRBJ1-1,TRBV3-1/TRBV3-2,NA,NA,CASTSVGGNTEAFF,TGTGCCAGCACAAGCGTCGGGGGGAACACTGAAGCTTTCTTT
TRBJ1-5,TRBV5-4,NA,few,CASSFTGSNQPQHF,TGTGCCAGCAGCTTTACAGGGAGCAATCAGCCCCAGCATTTT
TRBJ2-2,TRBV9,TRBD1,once,CASSVGLRGLSTGELFF,TGTGCCAGCAGCGTAGGCCTCAGGGGGCTGAGCACCGGGGAGCTGTTTTTT
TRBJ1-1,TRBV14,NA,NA,CASSQLQSTEAFF,TGTGCCAGCAGCCAACTACAGAGCACTGAAGCTTTCTTT
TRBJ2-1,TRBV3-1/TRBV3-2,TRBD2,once,CASSRGLADNEQFF,TGTGCCAGCAGCCGGGGACTAGCGGACAATGAGCAGTTCTTC
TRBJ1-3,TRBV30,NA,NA,CARKGGSEDTIYF,TGTGCTCGGAAAGGAGGGAGCGAGGACACCATATATTTT
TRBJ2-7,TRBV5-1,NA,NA,CASSFDNYEQYF,TGCGCCAGCAGCTTCGACAATTACGAGCAGTACTTC
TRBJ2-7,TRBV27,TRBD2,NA,CASSPSGGYEQYF,TGTGCCAGCAGCCCTAGCGGGGGTTACGAGCAGTACTTC
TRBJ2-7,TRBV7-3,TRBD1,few,CASNWDRRHYEQYF,TGTGCCAGCAACTGGGACAGGAGACATTACGAGCAGTACTTC
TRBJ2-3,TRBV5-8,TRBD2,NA,CASSPGLAGAFSTDTQYF,TGTGCCAGCAGCCCCGGGCTAGCGGGGGCATTTAGCACAGATACGCAGTATTTT
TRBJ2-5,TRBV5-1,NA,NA,CASSLARQETQYF,TGCGCCAGCAGCTTGGCCCGCCAGGAGACCCAGTACTTC
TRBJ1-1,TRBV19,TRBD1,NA,CASRGTGNTEAFF,TGTGCCAGTAGGGGGACAGGGAACACTGAAGCTTTCTTT
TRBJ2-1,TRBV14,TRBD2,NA,CASSPGVGLAGSYNEQFF,TGTGCCAGCAGCCCGGGGGTGGGGCTAGCGGGAAGCTACAATGAGCAGTTCTTC
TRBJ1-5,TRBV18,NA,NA,CASSPSPGEPQHF,TGTGCCAGCTCCCCCAGCCCCGGGGAGCCCCAGCATTTT
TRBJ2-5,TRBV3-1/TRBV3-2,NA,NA,CASSPLQETQYF,TGTGCCAGCAGCCCTCTCCAAGAGACCCAGTACTTC
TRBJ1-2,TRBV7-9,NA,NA,CASSLESGLGYTF,TGTGCCAGCAGCTTAGAATCAGGGCTCGGCTACACCTTC
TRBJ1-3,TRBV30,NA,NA,CAWSKGTAGRNTIYF,TGTGCCTGGAGCAAGGGAACAGCGGGGAGAAACACCATATATTTT
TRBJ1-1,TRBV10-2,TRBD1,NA,CASRRDRVLRNTEAFF,TGCGCCAGCAGAAGGGACAGGGTATTACGGAACACTGAAGCTTTCTTT
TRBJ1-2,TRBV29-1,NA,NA,CSVVTANYGYTF,TGCAGCGTTGTTACAGCAAACTATGGCTACACCTTC
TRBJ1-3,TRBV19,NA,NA,CASSLYLISGNTIYF,TGTGCCAGTAGTCTCTACTTAATATCTGGAAACACCATATATTTT
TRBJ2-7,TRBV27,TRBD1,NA,CASSTTGTGISYEQYF,TGTGCCAGCAGTACCACCGGGACAGGGATTTCCTACGAGCAGTACTTC
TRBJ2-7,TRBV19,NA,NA,CASSLDLGLRTDEQYF,TGTGCCAGTAGTCTCGACCTGGGACTCCGGACCGACGAGCAGTACTTC
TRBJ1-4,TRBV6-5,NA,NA,CASTRAMNEKLFF,TGTGCCAGCACCAGGGCGATGAATGAAAAACTGTTTTTT
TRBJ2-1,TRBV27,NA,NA,CASSWDWSYNEQFF,TGTGCCAGCAGTTGGGACTGGTCCTACAATGAGCAGTTCTTC
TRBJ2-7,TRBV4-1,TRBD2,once,CASSQDRTGGTLEQYF,TGCGCCAGCAGCCAAGATCGGACCGGGGGGACGTTAGAGCAGTACTTC
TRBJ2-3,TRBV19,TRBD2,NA,CASSIEGGGLAGVPTDTQYF,TGTGCCAGTAGTATAGAGGGTGGAGGACTAGCGGGAGTCCCCACAGATACGCAGTATTTT
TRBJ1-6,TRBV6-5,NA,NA,CASSYSTDSLGSPLHF,TGTGCCAGCAGTTACTCGACGGACAGTTTAGGTTCACCCCTCCACTTT
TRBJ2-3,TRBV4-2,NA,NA,CASSQDRRGGDTQYF,TGTGCCAGCAGCCAAGATCGGCGGGGTGGAGATACGCAGTATTTT
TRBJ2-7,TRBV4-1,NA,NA,CASSQPKEGREQYF,TGCGCCAGCAGCCAACCAAAGGAGGGGCGCGAGCAGTACTTC
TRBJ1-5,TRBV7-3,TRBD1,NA,CASSKDRNQPQHF,TGTGCCAGCAGTAAGGACAGGAATCAGCCCCAGCATTTT